Listed here are 4 T cell receptor beta chains from one sample, sequenced in a study of T cells in Graves' hyperthyroidism and ophthalmopathy. TCR beta CDR3 sequences were amplified from RNA transcripts. TCR CDR3 regions were first amplified by RT-PCR with HTBI primers. TCRdb redid the calling of the multiplex PCR reads with MiXCR, one entry per CDR3 protein. The sample contains a few hundred thousand distinct CDR3 sequences, 15% to 20% of which appear only once. What was sequenced was blood. These receptors all stem from a woman aged 18-30 years with Graves' ophthalmopathy.

Worth noting for this clonotype: The junction differs from germline at one of its ends, possibly a read error. The chain is built from TRBV28 and TRBJ2-3; TRBD1 matches at 9 bases. This CDR3 has 15 amino acids. The germline V gene encodes CDR1 MDHEN and CDR2 SYDVKM. The CDR3 spells CACSGTGHSTDTQYF. The DNA for the CDR3 is TGTGCCTGCAGCGGGACAGGGCATAGCACAGATACGCAGTATTTT.

This clonotype came up many times. The V call is TRBV29-1, the J call TRBJ1-1; 8 bases line up with TRBD1. The length of the CDR3 is 13 residues. Losses at the gene ends were 0 bases for V and 7 bases for J; bases not matched to a gene: 4. Germline loops: CDR1 SQVTM, CDR2 ANQGSEA. The CDR3 reads CSVEDPGQGEAFF. Here the CDR3 DNA reads TGCAGCGTTGAAGATCCCGGACAGGGTGAAGCTTTCTTT.

This clonotype was observed many times. V and J are TRBV6-2 or TRBV6-3 and TRBJ1-2; the D is unclear. V was pared by 4 bases and J by 2 bases, with 20 bases between. CDR3 length: 17 residues. CDR1 and CDR2 (germline): MNHEY, SVGEGT. CDR3 in DNA: TGTGCCAGCAGTTCTCCCTTCGACGGCGCCGGCAACTATGGCTACACCTTC. Protein: CASSSPFDGAGNYGYTF.

The chain employs TRBV6-5 and TRBJ2-2; tentative D call: TRBD2 (5 bases). The length of the CDR3 is 15 residues. Germline lookup yields CDR1 MNHEY and CDR2 SVGAGI. The V end was cut by 2 bases, the J end by 1 base, with 8 bases between. DNA of the CDR3: TGTGCCAGCAGTTACGGGAGCGAGAACACCGGGGAGCTGTTTTTT. It codes for CASSYGSENTGELFF.